This TCR beta chain was retrieved from a study of blood T cells in healthy people across ages. About the study: About one barcoded beta molecule per two T cells was the capture yield of template switching.

On this clonotype: Its target is not known.

Study results and limitations: Getting older went along with TCR beta diversity per million T cells dropping roughly linearly.

Primers used in a second PCR of roughly 7 to 11 cycles were a sample-barcoded 5' primer and a J-beta primer mix. TCRdb analysed the 5' RACE reads with MiXCR anew, one entry per CDR3 protein. The repertoire consists of about 1.8 million distinct CDR3 sequences, with around 50% occurring once and the leading ten covering approximately 2.1%. The CDR3 has 14 residues. CDR1 is SQVTM, CDR2 ANQGSEA, per germline. V was cut by 5 bases and J by 4 bases, with 17 bases left in between. The TCR comes from a woman aged 40 to 50 in good health. The source material was blood. This chain uses TRBV29-1 with TRBJ1-2; D is possibly TRBD1 (5 bases). CDR3 DNA sequence: TGCAGCGTTCCTTCGGCCGGGACCCTCTATGGCTACACCTTC. This codes for CSVPSAGTLYGYTF. The full variable domain, with the rest looked up from reference TRBV29-1 and TRBJ1-2, is SAVISQKPSRDICQRGTSLTIQCQVDSQVTMMFWYRQQPGQSLTLIATANQGSEATYESGFVIDKFPISRPNLTFSTLTVSNMSPEDSSIYLCSVPSAGTLYGYTFGSGTRLTVV.